This entry is about one T cell receptor beta chain. A junction boundary mismatches the germline segment, possibly from a read error. The data derive from a study of CD8 T cells in ankylosing spondylitis. MiXCR, run by TCRdb on the 5' RACE reads, gives a single entry per CDR3 protein. The sample holds under 250,000 distinct CDR3 sequences, more than 25% seen once. CDR1 is SSHAT, CDR2 FNYEAQ, per germline (reference sequence). The CDR3 spans 15 residues. The sample consisted of blood, either unsorted or a sorted T cell fraction (not recorded which). This sequence was found in a male donor with ankylosing spondylitis or in good health (not recorded which). This rearrangement joins TRBV7-7 to TRBJ1-3; 11 bases line up with TRBD1. For the CDR3, the DNA is TGTGCTAGCAGCCGGACAGGGGGCCCTGGAAACACCATATATTTT. Translation: CASSRTGGPGNTIYF. The full variable domain, rest sourced from reference TRBV7-7 and TRBJ1-3, is GAGVSQSPRYKVTKRGQDVTLRCDPISSHATLYWYQQALGQGPEFLTYFNYEAQPDKSGLPSDRFSAERPEGSISTLTIQRTEQRDSAMYRCASSRTGGPGNTIYFGEGSWLTVV.